This TCR beta chain was found in a study of T cells in Graves' hyperthyroidism and ophthalmopathy. In regard to this clonotype: With a much larger clone just one base away, this may be a read error.

CDR3 length: 13 amino acids. CDR1 and CDR2 (germline): SGHRS, YFSETQ. With 7 bases removed from V and 9 bases from J, the gap between germline ends came to 17 bases. RNA transcripts were the template for amplifying TCR beta CDR3 regions. The HTBI primer set was used in a first-round RT-PCR of the TCR CDR3. TCRdb re-derived calls from the multiplex PCR reads in MiXCR, one entry per CDR3 protein. The sample includes 300,000 to 500,000 distinct CDR3 sequences, about an eighth of them seen just once. The TCR comes from a man between 45 and 60 years old with Graves' ophthalmopathy. The chain carries TRBV5-1 and TRBJ2-4; TRBD1 might be the D (6 bases). Sequencing used blood. The CDR3 spells CASGSEGQGIQYF. In DNA form, the CDR3 reads TGCGCCAGCGGCTCCGAGGGACAAGGCATTCAGTACTTC.